These 5 T cell receptor beta chains were sequenced from one sample in a study of OX40 agonist ivuxolimab in advanced cancers. The repertoire was sequenced with immunoSEQ multiplex PCR; TCRdb's copy has only in-frame clones and lacks some. The table lists around 31,000 clones, 70% to 90% of them singletons. The input for sequencing was CD4+ or CD8+ T cells sorted from blood, taken in a trial of the OX40 agonist ivuxolimab. These receptor sequences come from an adult with an advanced solid tumor such as melanoma, head and neck, liver or kidney cancer.

The J gene is TRBJ2-1, the V gene TRBV28; D possibly corresponds to TRBD2 (5 bases). The germline CDR1 and CDR2 sequences are MDHEN and SYDVKM. This CDR3 spans 18 amino acids. Trimming left V 6 bases short and J 10 bases short, with 31 bases between. CDR3 residues: CASRPTKGSKWETTEQFF. In DNA form, the CDR3 reads TGTGCCAGCAGACCCACTAAAGGCTCGAAATGGGAGACAACGGAGCAGTTCTTC.

CDR3 sequence: CASSYGGGSAFF. CDR3 coding DNA: TGTGCCAGCAGTTACGGTGGTGGTTCGGCTTTCTTT. The chain has TRBV6-5 and TRBJ1-1, with D hard to call. V gave up 2 bases and J gave up 11 bases, with 12 bases separating them. CDR3 length: 12 residues. Per the germline V gene, CDR1 is MNHEY and CDR2 is SVGAGI.

This sequence joins TRBV25-1 and TRBJ1-3; D is unclear. The germline V gene has CDR1 MGHDK and CDR2 SYGVNS. V was trimmed by 3 bases and J by 5 bases, leaving 8 bases between them. The CDR3 is 13 residues long. The CDR3 DNA reads TGTGCCAGCAGTGATGTCCGTCGAAACACCATATATTTT. This translates into CASSDVRRNTIYF.

The gene calls are TRBV6-4 and TRBJ2-1; 9 bases are a match to TRBD2. V was clipped by 5 bases and J by 8 bases; unmatched bases: 13. The CDR3 runs to 16 residues. Looked up from germline, CDR1 is MRHNA and CDR2 is SNTAGT. The CDR3 spells CASSLWWREGQDEQFF. Written as DNA, the CDR3 is TGTGCCAGCAGTCTATGGTGGCGGGAGGGCCAGGATGAGCAGTTCTTC.

The J gene is TRBJ2-1, the V gene TRBV27; TRBD2 matches 14 bases. The CDR3 extends over 15 amino acids. V gave up 4 bases and J gave up 7 bases; unmatched junction bases: 3. In germline, CDR1 is MNHEY, CDR2 SMNVEV (reference sequence). The CDR3, as DNA: TGTGCCAGCAGTTACGGGACTAGCGGGAGAAATGAGCAGTTCTTC. As protein: CASSYGTSGRNEQFF.